This TCR beta chain stems from a study of blood T cell repertoires in COVID-19. Study at large: Collection of acute and convalescent COVID-19 samples took place in the United States, Italy and Spain. Sources were T cells, B-cell-depleted T cells, or PBMCs; the material itself was cDNA or gDNA.

Germline values: CDR1 SGHRS, CDR2 YFSETQ. The trim removed 0 bases at V and 0 bases at J, leaving 9 bases unmatched. The CDR3 spans 17 residues. Original analysis: Reference gene primer amplification yielded estimated nucleated cell counts. Assay used: immunoSEQ multiplex PCR; TCRdb lists only in-frame clones, some missing. D and trimming were read from the DNA, whereas the V and J calls and clone size are those reported in that table. The sample consists of a few hundred thousand clones, around nine tenths of them appearing once. Seattle participants joined during active infection and were tracked over time.

Sequencing was carried out using peripheral blood. The rearrangement links TRBV5-1 to TRBJ2-7, with TRBD2 identical over 7 bases. The TCR comes from an older woman with COVID-19, enrolled during active disease. CDR3 residues: CASSLAVSRDYSYEQYF. The CDR3 DNA reads TGCGCCAGCAGCTTGGCCGTGTCCCGGGACTACTCCTACGAGCAGTACTTC.